The clone carrying this TCR beta chain turned up a few times. From the RACE reads, TCRdb called clonotypes with MiXCR, one entry per CDR3 protein. Here the sample spans under 40,000 distinct CDR3 sequences, less than 15% being singletons. The time point is: pre-sensitization, week 0. Treatment given: therapeutic diphenylcyclopropenone sensitization with weekly scalp DPC. Total RNA extraction was carried out from unfractionated whole blood. This specimen belongs to a study of human T cells and chemical hapten exposure. Study background: Diphenylcyclopropenone was applied weekly to patients' scalps across the roughly 23-week study.

V lost 6 bases, J lost 5 bases, and 19 bases lay in between. This CDR3 region has 16 residues. CDR1 and CDR2 from the germline V gene are MNHEY and SMNVEV (reference sequence). This material consisted of whole blood, taken in connection with sensitization to the hapten diphenylcyclopropenone (DPC). The chain links TRBV27 to TRBJ1-4; D is unclear. This clonotype originated in a woman aged 40 to 50 with alopecia areata. Some clones in this sample may be carry-over from other donors' samples. The CDR3 nucleotides are TGTGCCAGCAGCCCCTCACTGGGCAGTGGAAATGAAAAACTGTTTTTT. This gives the protein CASSPSLGSGNEKLFF.